Listed below are T cell receptor beta chains from one sample, sequenced in a study of T cell responses to AZD1222 COVID-19 vaccine. Using immunoSEQ multiplex PCR, the repertoire was profiled, and TCRdb retains in-frame clones only, with some absent. The sample yields around 130,000 clones, 70% to 90% seen once. The material was peripheral blood, obtained on day 0 of AZD1222 vaccination. The source is an adult in good health. CDR3s include the opening cysteine and the closing phenylalanine or tryptophan. D genes are given only for firm matches. Expanded clones get a size class; other rows say once, few or many, or leave the size out.

J gene	V gene	D gene	clone size	CDR3 DNA	CDR3 protein
TRBJ1-1	TRBV15	.	.	TGTGCCACCAGCAGTACAGGATACACTGAAGCTTTCTTT	CATSSTGYTEAFF
TRBJ2-1	TRBV19	TRBD2	.	TGTGCCAGTAGTATAGTAACTAGCGGGTTAAGCTCCTACAATGAGCAGTTCTTC	CASSIVTSGLSSYNEQFF
TRBJ2-7	TRBV7-7	.	once	TGTGCTAGCAGCTTTTTTGTCCACGAGCAGTACTTC	CASSFFVHEQYF
TRBJ1-2	TRBV3-1/TRBV3-2	.	.	TGTGCCAGCAGCCAGCGACTGTACTATGGCTACACCTTC	CASSQRLYYGYTF
TRBJ1-2	TRBV28	.	.	TGTGCCAGCGGGGGTTATGGCTACACCTTC	CASGGYGYTF
TRBJ2-1	TRBV5-1	TRBD1	.	TGCGCCAGCAGCTTGGGCACAGGGGGCTATTACAATGAGCAGTTCTTC	CASSLGTGGYYNEQFF
TRBJ1-1	TRBV7-9	TRBD1	.	TGTGCCAGCAGCTTTCCAGGACAGGGCCGGAACACTGAAGCTTTCTTT	CASSFPGQGRNTEAFF
TRBJ1-2	TRBV5-1	.	once	TGCGCCAGCAGCTCGGGTCGTATTGGTGGCTACACCTTC	CASSSGRIGGYTF
TRBJ1-2	TRBV5-8	.	.	TGTGCCAGCAGCTTGGGCCCAGGTTACGGCTACACCTTC	CASSLGPGYGYTF
TRBJ1-5	TRBV2	.	.	TGTGCCAGCAGTCGGGACCCCGGTCAGGGTCAGCCCCAGCATTTT	CASSRDPGQGQPQHF
TRBJ2-2	TRBV10-1	TRBD1	.	TGCGCCAGCAGGGACAGGGGAACCGGGGAGCTGTTTTTT	CASRDRGTGELFF
TRBJ1-5	TRBV6-5	.	.	TGTGCCAGCAGTTACTCTGGGGCTAGCAATCAGCCCCAGCATTTT	CASSYSGASNQPQHF
TRBJ1-1	TRBV2	.	.	TGTGCCAGCAGTGAAAACGGACGGTCTGAAGCTTTCTTT	CASSENGRSEAFF
TRBJ1-2	TRBV29-1	.	.	TGCAGCGTCTCAGGGGAAAATGGCTACACCTTC	CSVSGENGYTF
TRBJ2-3	TRBV7-8	.	few	TGTGCCAGCAGCTTACTGAGCACAGATACGCAGTATTTT	CASSLLSTDTQYF
TRBJ1-4	TRBV5-1	.	.	TGCGCCAGCAGCTTGGGGCAGATCAGCTATATTGGGAATGAAAAACTGTTTTTT	CASSLGQISYIGNEKLFF
TRBJ2-7	TRBV5-4	.	.	TGTGCCAGCAGCTTGGATGAGGGATTCTACGAGCAGTACTTC	CASSLDEGFYEQYF
TRBJ2-5	TRBV9	TRBD1	.	TGTGCCAGCAGCGTAGGGGACAGGAATGGAGAGACCCAGTACTTC	CASSVGDRNGETQYF
TRBJ2-4	TRBV30	.	.	TGTGCCTGGAGTGTAGGCGACATTCAGTACTTC	CAWSVGDIQYF
TRBJ1-2	TRBV3-1/TRBV3-2	.	.	TGTGCCAGCAGCCAACGACCGGGGGGACTACCCTATGGCTACACCTTC	CASSQRPGGLPYGYTF
TRBJ2-7	TRBV7-7	TRBD1	.	TGTGCTAGCAGCCTAAGGACAGGGCCATCCTACGAGCAGTACTTC	CASSLRTGPSYEQYF
TRBJ2-2	TRBV4-1	.	.	TGCGCCAGCAGCCAACCTGGACAGACCGGGGAGCTGTTTTTT	CASSQPGQTGELFF
TRBJ2-7	TRBV5-1	.	.	TGCGCCAGCAGCTTGGTGCCCGACACAGACTACGAGCAGTACTTC	CASSLVPDTDYEQYF
TRBJ2-1	TRBV11-2	.	.	TGTGCCAGCAGCTTTTTGGACAGGGGGCTAGCGGGAGGGCGCAATGAGCAGTTCTTC	CASSFLDRGLAGGRNEQFF
TRBJ2-5	TRBV5-1	.	.	TGCGCCAGCAGCTTCAACCCGCAAGGGGAGACCCAGTACTTC	CASSFNPQGETQYF
TRBJ2-2	TRBV25-1	TRBD2	.	TGTGCCAGCAGCGAAGCGGGGGGGCACACCGGGGAGCTGTTTTTT	CASSEAGGHTGELFF
TRBJ1-1	TRBV30	.	.	TGTGCCTGGACCAGGGAAATCACTGAAGCTTTCTTT	CAWTREITEAFF
TRBJ1-6	TRBV5-1	.	.	TGCGCCAGCAGCTATCGGGACGGGAATTCACCCCTCCACTTT	CASSYRDGNSPLHF
TRBJ2-3	TRBV7-2	TRBD2	.	TGTGCCAGCAGCTTCGCGCGGGAGCCAGATACGCAGTATTTT	CASSFAREPDTQYF